Listed here are 2 T cell receptor beta chains from one sample, sequenced in a study of T-cell reconstitution after alpha-beta-depleted transplantation in children. Unique molecular identifiers were used in preparing the TCRbeta library. TCRdb fed the PCR reads into MiXCR, producing one record per CDR3 protein. The table has roughly 790,000 distinct CDR3 sequences, 15% to 20% seen once; the top ten hold under 6%. The source material was PBMCs, mostly from graft donor cells, sampled 360 days after TCRalphabeta/CD19-depleted stem cell transplant. Every receptor here comes from a male patient aged 10 to 17 who had a stem cell transplant for acute lymphoblastic leukemia, so the T cells may come from the graft donor.

This clonotype was seen at least ten times. The chain employs TRBV12-3 or TRBV12-4 and TRBJ1-5; no clear D gene. There are 14 residues in the CDR3. V dropped 4 bases and J dropped 1 base, with 8 bases sitting between them. CDR3 DNA sequence: TGTGCCAGCAGTTACCGTAGGAGCAATCAGCCCCAGCATTTT. This encodes CASSYRRSNQPQHF.

This chain connects TRBV15 to TRBJ2-1; D may correspond to TRBD1 or TRBD2 (5 bases each). Germline CDR1 is LNHNV and CDR2 is YYDKDF (reference sequence). This CDR3 spans 15 amino acids. V was trimmed by 0 bases and J by 7 bases, leaving 13 bases between them. The CDR3 region has the DNA TGTGCCACCAGCAGAGACAGGGAGTGGGGTAATGAGCAGTTCTTC. Amino acid sequence: CATSRDREWGNEQFF.